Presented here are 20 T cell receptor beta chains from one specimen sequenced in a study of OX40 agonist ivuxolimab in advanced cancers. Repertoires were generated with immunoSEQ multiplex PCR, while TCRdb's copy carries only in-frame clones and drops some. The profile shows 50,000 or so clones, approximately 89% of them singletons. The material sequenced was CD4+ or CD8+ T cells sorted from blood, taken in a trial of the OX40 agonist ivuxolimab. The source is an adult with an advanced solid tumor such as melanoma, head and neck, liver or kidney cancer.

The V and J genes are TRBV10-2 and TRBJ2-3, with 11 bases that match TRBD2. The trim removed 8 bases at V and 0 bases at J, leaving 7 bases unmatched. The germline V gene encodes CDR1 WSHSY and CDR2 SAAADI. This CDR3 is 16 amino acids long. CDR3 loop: CASRGSGGASTDTQYF. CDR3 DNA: TGCGCCAGCCGGGGTAGCGGGGGGGCTAGCACAGATACGCAGTATTTT.

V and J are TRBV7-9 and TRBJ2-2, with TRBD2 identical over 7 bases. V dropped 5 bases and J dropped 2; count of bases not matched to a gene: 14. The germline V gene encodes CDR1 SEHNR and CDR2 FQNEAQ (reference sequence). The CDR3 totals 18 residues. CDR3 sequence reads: CASSAVLSRGENTGELFF. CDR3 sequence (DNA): TGTGCCAGCAGCGCCGTCCTTAGTCGGGGGGAAAACACCGGGGAGCTGTTTTTT. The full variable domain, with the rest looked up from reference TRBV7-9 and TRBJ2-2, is DTGVSQNPRHKITKRGQNVTFRCDPISEHNRLYWYRQTLGQGPEFLTYFQNEAQLEKSRLLSDRFSAERPKGSFSTLEIQRTEQGDSAMYLCASSAVLSRGENTGELFFGEGSRLTVL.

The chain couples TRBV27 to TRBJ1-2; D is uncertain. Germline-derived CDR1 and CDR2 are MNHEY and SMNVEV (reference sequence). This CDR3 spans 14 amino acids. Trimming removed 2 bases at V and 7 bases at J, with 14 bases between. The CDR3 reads CASSLQWPGSGYTF. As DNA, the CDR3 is TGTGCCAGCAGTTTACAATGGCCGGGGTCTGGCTACACCTTC.

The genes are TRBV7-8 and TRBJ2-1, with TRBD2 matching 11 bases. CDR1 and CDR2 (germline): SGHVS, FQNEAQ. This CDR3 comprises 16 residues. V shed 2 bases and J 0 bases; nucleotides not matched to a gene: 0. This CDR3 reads CASSLTSGGSYNEQFF. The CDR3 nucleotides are TGTGCCAGCAGCTTAACTAGCGGGGGCTCCTACAATGAGCAGTTCTTC.

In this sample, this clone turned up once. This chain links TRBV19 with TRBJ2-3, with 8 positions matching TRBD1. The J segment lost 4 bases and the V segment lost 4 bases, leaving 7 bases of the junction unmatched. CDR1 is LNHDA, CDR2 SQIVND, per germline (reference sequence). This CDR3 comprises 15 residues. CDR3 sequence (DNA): TGTGCCAGTAGTACTGGACAGGGTGTGGCAGATACGCAGTATTTT. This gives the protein CASSTGQGVADTQYF. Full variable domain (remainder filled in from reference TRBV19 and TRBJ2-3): DGGITQSPKYLFRKEGQNVTLSCEQNLNHDAMYWYRQDPGQGLRLIYYSQIVNDFQKGDIAEGYSVSREKKESFPLTVTSAQKNPTAFYLCASSTGQGVADTQYFGPGTRLTVL.

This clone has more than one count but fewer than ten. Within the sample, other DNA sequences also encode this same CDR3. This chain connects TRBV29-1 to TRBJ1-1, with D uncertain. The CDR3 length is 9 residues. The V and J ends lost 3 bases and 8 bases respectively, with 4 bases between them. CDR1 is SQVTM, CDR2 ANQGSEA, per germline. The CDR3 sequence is CSVDGEAFF. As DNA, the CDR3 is TGCAGCGTTGATGGGGAAGCTTTCTTT. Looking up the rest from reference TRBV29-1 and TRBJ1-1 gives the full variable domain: SAVISQKPSRDICQRGTSLTIQCQVDSQVTMMFWYRQQPGQSLTLIATANQGSEATYESGFVIDKFPISRPNLTFSTLTVSNMSPEDSSIYLCSVDGEAFFGQGTRLTVV.

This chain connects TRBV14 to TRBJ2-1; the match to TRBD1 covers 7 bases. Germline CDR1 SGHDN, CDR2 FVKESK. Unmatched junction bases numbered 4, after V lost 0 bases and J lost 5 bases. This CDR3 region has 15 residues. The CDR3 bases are TGTGCCAGCAGCCAAGAGGGACAGAGAAACAATGAGCAGTTCTTC. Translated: CASSQEGQRNNEQFF.

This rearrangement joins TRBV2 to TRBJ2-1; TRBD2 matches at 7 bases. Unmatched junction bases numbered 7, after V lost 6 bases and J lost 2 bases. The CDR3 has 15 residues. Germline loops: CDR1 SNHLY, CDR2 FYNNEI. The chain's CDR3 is CASSPTSNPYNEQFF. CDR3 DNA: TGTGCCAGCAGCCCGACTAGCAACCCCTACAATGAGCAGTTCTTC.

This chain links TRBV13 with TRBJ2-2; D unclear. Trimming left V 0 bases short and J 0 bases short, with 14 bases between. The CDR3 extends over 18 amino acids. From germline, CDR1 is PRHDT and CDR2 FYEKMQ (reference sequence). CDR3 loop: CASSLGVRYGPNTGELFF. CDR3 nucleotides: TGTGCCAGCAGCTTAGGGGTTCGGTACGGCCCGAACACCGGGGAGCTGTTTTTT.

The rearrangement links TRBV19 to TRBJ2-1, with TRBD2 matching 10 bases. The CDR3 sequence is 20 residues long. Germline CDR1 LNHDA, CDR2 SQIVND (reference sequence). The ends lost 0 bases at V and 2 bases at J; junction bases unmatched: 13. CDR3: CASSIDPLVSGGFPYNEQFF. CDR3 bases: TGTGCCAGTAGTATAGACCCCTTGGTTAGCGGGGGGTTCCCCTACAATGAGCAGTTCTTC.

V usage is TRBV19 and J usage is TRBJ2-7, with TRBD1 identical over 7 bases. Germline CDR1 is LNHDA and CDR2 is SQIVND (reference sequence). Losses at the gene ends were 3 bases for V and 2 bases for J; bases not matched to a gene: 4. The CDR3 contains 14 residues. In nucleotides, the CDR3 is TGTGCCAGTAGTATGGGTAGGGGGCCCTACGAGCAGTACTTC. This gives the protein CASSMGRGPYEQYF.

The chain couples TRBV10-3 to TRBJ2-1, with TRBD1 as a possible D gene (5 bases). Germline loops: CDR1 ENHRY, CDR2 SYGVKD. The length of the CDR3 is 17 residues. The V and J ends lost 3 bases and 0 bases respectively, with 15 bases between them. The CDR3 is CAISDGDLGRSYNEQFF. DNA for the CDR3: TGTGCCATCAGTGATGGGGATCTGGGGCGCTCCTACAATGAGCAGTTCTTC.

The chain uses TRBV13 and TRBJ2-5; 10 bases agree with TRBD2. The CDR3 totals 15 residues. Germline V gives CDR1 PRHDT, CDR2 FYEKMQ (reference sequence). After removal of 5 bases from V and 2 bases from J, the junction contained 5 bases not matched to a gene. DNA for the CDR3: TGTGCCAGCAGCCAAAGGACTAGCGGACAAGAGACCCAGTACTTC. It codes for CASSQRTSGQETQYF.

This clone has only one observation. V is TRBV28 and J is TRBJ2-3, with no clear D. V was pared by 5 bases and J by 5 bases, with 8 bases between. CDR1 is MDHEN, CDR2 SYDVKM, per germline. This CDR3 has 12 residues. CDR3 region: CASSAIRDTQYF. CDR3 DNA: TGTGCCAGCAGTGCAATAAGAGATACGCAGTATTTT.

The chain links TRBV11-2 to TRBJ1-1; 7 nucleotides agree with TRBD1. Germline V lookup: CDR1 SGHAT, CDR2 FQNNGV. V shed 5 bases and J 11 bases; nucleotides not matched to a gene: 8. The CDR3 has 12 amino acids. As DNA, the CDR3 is TGTGCCAGCAGCCCAGTCGGACAGGAGGCTTTCTTT. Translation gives CASSPVGQEAFF.

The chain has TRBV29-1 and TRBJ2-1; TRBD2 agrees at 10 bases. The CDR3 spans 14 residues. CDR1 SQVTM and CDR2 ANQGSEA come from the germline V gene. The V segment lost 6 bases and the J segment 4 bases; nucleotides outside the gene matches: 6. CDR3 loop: CSVTTSGQYNEQFF. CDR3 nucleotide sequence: TGCAGCGTGACGACTAGCGGGCAATACAATGAGCAGTTCTTC.

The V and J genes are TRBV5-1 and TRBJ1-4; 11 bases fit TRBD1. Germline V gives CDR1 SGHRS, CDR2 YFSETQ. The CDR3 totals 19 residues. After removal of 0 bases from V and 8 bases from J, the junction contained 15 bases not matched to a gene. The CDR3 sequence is CASSLGLLWGQGGPEKLFF. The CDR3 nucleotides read TGCGCCAGCAGCTTGGGGTTACTGTGGGGACAGGGGGGTCCGGAAAAACTGTTTTTT.

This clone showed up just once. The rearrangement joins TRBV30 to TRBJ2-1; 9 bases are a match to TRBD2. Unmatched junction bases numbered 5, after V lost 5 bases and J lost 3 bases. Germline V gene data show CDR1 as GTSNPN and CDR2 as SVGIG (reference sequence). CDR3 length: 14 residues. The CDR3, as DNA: TGTGCCTGGGTTAGCGGGGGCCTCTACAATGAGCAGTTCTTC. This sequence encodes CAWVSGGLYNEQFF.

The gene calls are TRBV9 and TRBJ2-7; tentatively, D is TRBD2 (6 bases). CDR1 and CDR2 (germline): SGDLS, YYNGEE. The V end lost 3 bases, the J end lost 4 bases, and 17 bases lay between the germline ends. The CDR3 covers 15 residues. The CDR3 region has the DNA TGTGCCAGCAGCGAAGGGCGGGGAGCTGGGTACGAGCAGTACTTC. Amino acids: CASSEGRGAGYEQYF.

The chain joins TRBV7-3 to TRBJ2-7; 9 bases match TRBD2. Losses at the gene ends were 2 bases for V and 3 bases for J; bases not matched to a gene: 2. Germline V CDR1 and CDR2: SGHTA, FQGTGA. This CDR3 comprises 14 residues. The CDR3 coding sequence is TGTGCCAGCAGCTTAGCGGGAGGGCACTACGAGCAGTACTTC. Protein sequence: CASSLAGGHYEQYF.